Below, 7 T cell receptor beta chains from the same sample are listed, as sequenced in a study of cytomegalovirus exposure and HLA in healthy donors. PCR employed 60 Vbeta and 13 Jbeta primers. The protocol was immunoSEQ multiplex PCR, while the TCRdb copy is restricted to in-frame clones and leaves out a portion. The sample has 130,000 to 150,000 clones, 74% seen once. Sample: PBMCs. All receptors derive from a man aged 18-30 years in good health and CMV-seropositive.

V usage is TRBV25-1 and J usage is TRBJ1-2, with D possibly matching TRBD1 (6 bases). Between the trimmed V and J ends, which lost 6 bases and 4 bases, there was a span of 12 bases. The CDR3 has 13 residues. Germline V gene sequence: CDR1 MGHDK, CDR2 SYGVNS. CDR3 region: CASSPGETYGYTF. CDR3 DNA: TGTGCCAGCAGCCCAGGGGAAACCTATGGCTACACCTTC.

The rearrangement links TRBV11-2 to TRBJ2-7; TRBD2 agrees at 13 bases. Losses at the gene ends were 7 bases for V and 1 base for J; bases not matched to a gene: 7. The CDR3 runs 16 residues. The germline V gene has CDR1 SGHAT and CDR2 FQNNGV. The CDR3 loop reads CASTPPGLAGSYEQYF. CDR3 DNA: TGTGCCAGCACCCCACCGGGACTAGCGGGATCCTACGAGCAGTACTTC.

In DNA, the CDR3 is TGTGCCAGCAGCTTAGACAGCAGGCCCCAGCATTTT. Its translation is CASSLDSRPQHF. The chain links TRBV7-8 to TRBJ1-5; D is unclear. V lost 1 base, J lost 9 bases, and 7 bases lay in between. The CDR3 consists of 12 residues. Germline CDR1 reads SGHVS; CDR2 reads FQNEAQ.

The CDR3 bases are TGTGCCAGCAGCTCGGGGGGCGGGGGGTCAGATACGCAGTATTTT. This translates into CASSSGGGGSDTQYF. The chain joins TRBV5-4 to TRBJ2-3, with TRBD2 matching over 8 bases. This CDR3 has 15 amino acids. V trimming: 3 bases; J trimming: 4 bases; junction bases outside the gene matches: 7. Germline-derived CDR1 and CDR2 are SGHNT and YYREEE (reference sequence).

This sequence joins TRBV4-3 and TRBJ1-2, with D uncertain. The germline V gene encodes CDR1 LGHNA and CDR2 YSLEER. CDR3 length: 15 residues. V was pared by 0 bases and J by 0 bases, with 8 bases between. Here the CDR3 reads CASSQDPLSNYGYTF. CDR3 DNA: TGCGCCAGCAGCCAAGACCCTCTTTCTAACTATGGCTACACCTTC.

The CDR3 reads CASSRGLAGAGELFF. In DNA, the CDR3 is TGTGCCAGCAGCCGGGGACTAGCGGGTGCCGGGGAGCTGTTTTTT. The chain employs TRBV6-5 and TRBJ2-2; 12 nucleotides agree with TRBD2. This CDR3 is built from 15 residues. CDR1 is MNHEY, CDR2 SVGAGI, per germline. J gave up 6 bases and V 6 bases, and 5 bases lay outside the gene matches.

J is TRBJ1-5 and V is TRBV4-1, with TRBD1 as a possible D gene (5 bases). The CDR3 spans 18 residues. Germline CDR1 and CDR2: MGHRA and YSYEKL. Trimming took 2 bases from V and 1 from J, leaving 18 bases between them. The CDR3 here is CASSQTPFRVKSNQPQHF. CDR3 in DNA: TGCGCCAGCAGCCAAACGCCGTTCAGGGTGAAGAGCAATCAGCCCCAGCATTTT.